This TCR beta chain was captured in a study of response to subunit inactivated influenza vaccine. MiXCR, run by TCRdb on the RT-PCR reads, gives a single entry per CDR3 protein. The sample has 250,000 to 350,000 distinct CDR3 sequences, 22% seen once. A remark on this clonotype: Its antigen is still unknown.

Points from the study as a whole: The authors proposed limited new T cell recruitment per seasonal influenza vaccination.

This sample comprised PBMCs from blood, obtained approximately 20 months after vaccination. The receptor was derived from a man between 50 and 69 years old who received an inactivated influenza vaccine.

The chain's CDR3 is CASSFSGSNEQFF. In nucleotides, the CDR3 is TGTGCCAGCAGTTTCTCAGGGTCGAATGAGCAGTTCTTC. V and J are TRBV12-3 or TRBV12-4 and TRBJ2-1; perhaps TRBD1 as D (5 bases). Trimming left V 3 bases short and J 7 bases short, with 10 bases between. The CDR3 contains 13 residues.